The T cell receptor (beta chain) described here comes from a study of T cells in Graves' hyperthyroidism and ophthalmopathy. General study points: Among clonotypes expanded in thyroid above 0.001, most were also found in blood.

Active moderate-to-severe ophthalmopathy, Clinical Activity Score at least 3, NOSPECS at least 4, under 3 months' duration. This clonotype was seen ten or more times. Its target is unknown. TCR beta CDR3 sequences were amplified from RNA transcripts. TCR CDR3 regions were first amplified by RT-PCR with HTBI primers. TCRdb re-called the multiplex PCR reads through MiXCR, storing one row per CDR3 protein. The sample records about 400,000 distinct CDR3 sequences, 11% to 15% being singletons. The source of this sequence is a man in his fifties or sixties with Graves' ophthalmopathy. Specimen: blood.

The CDR3 protein is CSAWDGYEQYF. DNA for the CDR3: TGCAGTGCCTGGGACGGCTACGAGCAGTACTTC. The V and J genes are TRBV20-1 and TRBJ2-7, with D perhaps TRBD1 or TRBD2 (5 bases each). Trimming left V 6 bases short and J 3 bases short, with 9 bases between. Per the germline V gene, CDR1 is DFQATT and CDR2 is SNEGSKA (reference sequence). The CDR3 length is 11 residues.